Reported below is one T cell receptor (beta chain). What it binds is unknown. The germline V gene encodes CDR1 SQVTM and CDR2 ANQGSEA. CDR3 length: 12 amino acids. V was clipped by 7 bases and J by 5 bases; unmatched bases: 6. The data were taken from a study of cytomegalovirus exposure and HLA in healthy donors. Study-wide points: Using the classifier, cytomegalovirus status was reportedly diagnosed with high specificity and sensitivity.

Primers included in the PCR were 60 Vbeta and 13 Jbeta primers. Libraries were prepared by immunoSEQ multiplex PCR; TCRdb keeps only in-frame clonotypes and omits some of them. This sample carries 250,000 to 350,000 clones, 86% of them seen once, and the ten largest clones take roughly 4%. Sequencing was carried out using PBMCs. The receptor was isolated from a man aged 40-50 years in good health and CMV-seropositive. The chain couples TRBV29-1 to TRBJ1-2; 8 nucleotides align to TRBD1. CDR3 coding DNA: TGCAGCGCATCGACAGGGGCATATGGCTACACCTTC. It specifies CSASTGAYGYTF.